The subject of this entry is one T cell receptor (beta chain). The entry originates in a study of technical replicates of blood from a handful of donors. V lost 3 bases, J lost 5 bases, and 5 bases stayed unmatched. CDR1 and CDR2 (germline): SGHNT, YYREEE (reference sequence). CDR3 length equals 15 residues. TCRdb's copy holds only in-frame clones and misses some; the assay was immunoSEQ multiplex PCR. The sample shows tens of thousands of clones, about 96% of them seen only once. Sequencing was performed on T cells isolated from PBMCs. The chain combines TRBV5-4 with TRBJ1-1; TRBD1 matches 12 bases. This receptor was obtained from a human donor in good health. The CDR3 DNA reads TGTGCCAGCAGCTGGGACAGGGGGCGCCTTACTGAAGCTTTCTTT. Amino acids: CASSWDRGRLTEAFF.